The 18 T cell receptor beta chains in this list originate from one sample, sequenced in a study of blood T cell repertoires in COVID-19. Produced via immunoSEQ multiplex PCR; TCRdb's table is partial and in-frame only. The table shows about 300,000 clones, with about four fifths occurring only once. Sequenced: peripheral blood. Receptor source: a human donor with COVID-19, enrolled during active disease. The donor label of this sample is uncertain.

V is TRBV29-1 and J is TRBJ2-7; the D gene is possibly TRBD1 (6 bases). This CDR3 comprises 14 residues. Germline V gene sequence: CDR1 SQVTM, CDR2 ANQGSEA. Between the trimmed V and J ends, which lost 4 bases and 2 bases, there was a span of 15 bases. CDR3 sequence: CSVGRSGTPYEQYF. The CDR3 DNA sequence: TGCAGCGTTGGGAGGTCAGGGACACCCTACGAGCAGTACTTC.

This chain joins TRBV2 and TRBJ2-1, with 11 bases that match TRBD2. Germline assignment: CDR1 SNHLY and CDR2 FYNNEI. Trimming at V came to 3 bases and at J to 7 bases, leaving 2 bases not matched to a gene. The CDR3 has 14 residues. In nucleotides, the CDR3 is TGTGCCAGCAGTGATCTAGCGGGAGGTAATGAGCAGTTCTTC. Translating it yields CASSDLAGGNEQFF.

The CDR3 DNA is TGCGCCAGCAGACTGACACTGAACACTGAAGCTTTCTTT. Translated, it gives CASRLTLNTEAFF. The rearrangement uses TRBV5-1 and TRBJ1-1; D remains ambiguous. Germline V CDR1 and CDR2: SGHRS, YFSETQ. The CDR3 has 13 amino acids. With 5 bases removed from V and 0 bases from J, the gap between germline ends came to 8 bases.

CDR3 nucleotides: TGCAGCGTTGGGCTAGCGGGAGTGAGGGTAGAAGATACGCAGTATTTT. Its protein product is CSVGLAGVRVEDTQYF. V usage is TRBV29-1 and J usage is TRBJ2-3; 10 bases are shared with TRBD2. The CDR3 contains 16 residues. V shed 4 bases and J 5 bases; nucleotides not matched to a gene: 12. From germline, CDR1 is SQVTM and CDR2 ANQGSEA.

The chain links TRBV5-1 to TRBJ1-2, with 9 bases aligning to TRBD1. Trimming removed 5 bases from V and 7 bases from J; junction bases left unmatched: 6. The CDR3 length is 13 residues. CDR1 is SGHRS, CDR2 YFSETQ, per germline. CDR3 in DNA: TGCGCCAGCAGATCGGGACAGGGCCGTGGCTACACCTTC. Its translation is CASRSGQGRGYTF. The whole variable domain, filled in from reference TRBV5-1 and TRBJ1-2, reads KAGVTQTPRYLIKTRGQQVTLSCSPISGHRSVSWYQQTPGQGLQFLFEYFSETQRNKGNFPGRFSGRQFSNSRSEMNVSTLELGDSALYLCASRSGQGRGYTFGSGTRLTVV.

CDR3 sequence reads: CAISAAGVNTIYF. The CDR3 DNA reads TGTGCCATCTCCGCGGCAGGGGTAAACACCATATATTTT. V is TRBV10-3 and J is TRBJ1-3; weak D call: TRBD1 (6 bases). The V end lost 8 bases, the J end lost 6 bases, and 14 bases lay between the germline ends. The germline CDR1 and CDR2 sequences are ENHRY and SYGVKD. CDR3 length: 13 amino acids.

V gene TRBV6-2 or TRBV6-3 combines with J gene TRBJ2-1, with 9 bases that match TRBD2. The V gene end was trimmed by 6 bases and the J gene end by 4 bases; junction bases not matched to a gene: 10. Per germline, CDR1 MNHEY and CDR2 SVGEGT. CDR3 length: 16 residues. CDR3 region: CASSPGILAGYNEQFF. CDR3 nucleotides: TGTGCCAGCAGCCCGGGGATTCTAGCGGGATACAATGAGCAGTTCTTC.

The rearrangement links TRBV25-1 to TRBJ1-5; no definite D call. This CDR3 contains 15 residues. V lost 6 bases and J lost 1, with 13 bases in between. In germline, CDR1 is MGHDK, CDR2 SYGVNS. The CDR3: CASRPGGGSNQPQHF. CDR3 DNA: TGTGCCAGCAGGCCGGGAGGCGGCAGCAATCAGCCCCAGCATTTT. Full variable domain (missing parts from reference TRBV25-1 and TRBJ1-5): EADIYQTPRYLVIGTGKKITLECSQTMGHDKMYWYQQDPGMELHLIHYSYGVNSTEKGDLSSESTVSRIRTEHFPLTLESARPSHTSQYLCASRPGGGSNQPQHFGDGTRLSIL.

The chain couples TRBV11-2 to TRBJ2-2; 7 positions match TRBD1. CDR3 length equals 18 residues. Unmatched junction bases numbered 14, after V lost 5 bases and J lost 2 bases. From germline, CDR1 is SGHAT and CDR2 FQNNGV. This CDR3 is CASSTGQEPTINTGELFF. CDR3 nucleotide sequence: TGTGCCAGCAGCACCGGACAGGAACCTACCATAAACACCGGGGAGCTGTTTTTT.

The rearrangement joins TRBV20-1 to TRBJ2-5; TRBD2 matches at 14 bases. Unmatched junction bases numbered 7, after V lost 3 bases and J lost 4 bases. This CDR3 spans 16 amino acids. Per the germline V gene, CDR1 is DFQATT and CDR2 is SNEGSKA (reference sequence). The CDR3 spells CSASGGTSGSLETQYF. The DNA for the CDR3 is TGCAGTGCTAGTGGGGGGACTAGCGGGAGTTTAGAGACCCAGTACTTC.

This clone appeared a few times. The chain combines TRBV18 with TRBJ2-3, with 15 bases fitting TRBD2. Germline loops: CDR1 KGHSH, CDR2 LQKENI. There are 16 residues in the CDR3. J was trimmed by 4 bases and V by 6 bases; bases with no gene match: 5. The CDR3 loop reads CASSLGTSGRSDTQYF. CDR3 nucleotide sequence: TGTGCCAGCTCCCTCGGGACTAGCGGGAGGTCAGATACGCAGTATTTT.

V gene TRBV5-6 combines with J gene TRBJ2-5; 9 nucleotides agree with TRBD1. CDR3 length: 17 residues. Germline CDR1 is SGHDT and CDR2 is YYEEEE. With 1 base clipped from V and 1 base from J, the junction kept 8 bases outside the gene matches. In DNA, the CDR3 is TGTGCCAGCAGCTTGAGACAGGGGGGGTCCGGCCAAGAGACCCAGTACTTC. Translating gives CASSLRQGGSGQETQYF. Full variable domain (rest looked up from reference TRBV5-6 and TRBJ2-5): DAGVTQSPTHLIKTRGQQVTLRCSPKSGHDTVSWYQQALGQGPQFIFQYYEEEERQRGNFPDRFSGHQFPNYSSELNVNALLLGDSALYLCASSLRQGGSGQETQYFGPGTRLLVL.

The chain has TRBV24-1 and TRBJ1-2, with 9 bases matching TRBD1. With V trimmed by 4 bases and J by 0 bases, 8 bases remained unmatched. Germline assignment: CDR1 KGHDR and CDR2 SFDVKD. The CDR3 sequence is 17 residues long. CDR3 region: CATSDPDRGGPNYGYTF. The CDR3 region has the DNA TGTGCCACCAGTGACCCCGACAGGGGGGGACCTAACTATGGCTACACCTTC.

The genes are TRBV19 and TRBJ1-6; D call uncertain. This CDR3 spans 13 amino acids. Germline V gene lookup returns CDR1 LNHDA and CDR2 SQIVND (reference sequence). Trimming removed 7 bases from V and 8 bases from J, with 12 bases in between. In DNA form, the CDR3 reads TGTGCCAGTAAGCGAGCGACGGATTCACCCCTCCACTTT. Translating gives CASKRATDSPLHF.

The CDR3: CASSLSMGSSGNTIYF. DNA of the CDR3: TGTGCCAGCAGTTTATCAATGGGCTCCTCTGGAAACACCATATATTTT. V usage is TRBV28 and J usage is TRBJ1-3, with D hard to call. The V end was cut by 1 base, the J end by 0 bases, with 10 bases between. Germline V gene lookup returns CDR1 MDHEN and CDR2 SYDVKM. The CDR3 spans 16 residues.

This sequence joins TRBV6-5 and TRBJ2-7, with D possibly being TRBD1 (6 bases). Trimming removed 6 bases from V and 6 bases from J, with 18 bases in between. The length of the CDR3 is 14 residues. Per germline, CDR1 MNHEY and CDR2 SVGAGI. The CDR3 loop reads CASSLNRATGEQYF. The CDR3 region has the DNA TGTGCCAGCAGCTTAAACAGGGCGACCGGCGAGCAGTACTTC.

The chain joins TRBV6-5 to TRBJ2-5; D might be TRBD2 (5 bases). Trimming cost V 8 bases and J 5 bases, with 9 bases left between them. There are 11 residues in the CDR3. Germline values: CDR1 MNHEY, CDR2 SVGAGI. CDR3 amino acids: CASGPGETQYF. In DNA form, the CDR3 reads TGTGCCAGCGGCCCGGGGGAGACCCAGTACTTC.

This clone was seen a few times. The chain links TRBV28 to TRBJ2-1, with 13 bases fitting TRBD2. CDR3 size: 15 residues. Germline V gene lookup returns CDR1 MDHEN and CDR2 SYDVKM. Unmatched junction bases numbered 7, after V lost 6 bases and J lost 8 bases. The CDR3 sequence: CASRGTSGIRDEQFF. The CDR3 DNA sequence: TGTGCCAGCAGGGGGACTAGCGGGATCAGGGATGAGCAGTTCTTC. Combining the CDR3 with reference TRBV28 and TRBJ2-1 gives the whole variable domain DVKVTQSSRYLVKRTGEKVFLECVQDMDHENMFWYRQDPGLGLRLIYFSYDVKMKEKGDIPEGYSVSREKKERFSLILESASTNQTSMYLCASRGTSGIRDEQFFGPGTRLTVL.